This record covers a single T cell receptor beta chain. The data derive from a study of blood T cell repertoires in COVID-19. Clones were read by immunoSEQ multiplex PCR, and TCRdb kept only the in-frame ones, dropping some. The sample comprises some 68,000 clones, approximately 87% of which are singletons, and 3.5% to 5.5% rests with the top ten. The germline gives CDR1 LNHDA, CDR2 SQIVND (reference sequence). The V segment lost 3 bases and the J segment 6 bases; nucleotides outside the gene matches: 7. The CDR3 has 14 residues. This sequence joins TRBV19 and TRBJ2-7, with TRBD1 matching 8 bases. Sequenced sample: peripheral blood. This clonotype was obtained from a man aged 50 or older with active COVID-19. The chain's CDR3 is CASSIRQGTPEQYF. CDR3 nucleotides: TGTGCCAGTAGTATTCGACAGGGGACCCCCGAGCAGTACTTC.